What follows are 31 T cell receptor beta chains derived from one specimen sequenced in a study of graft-versus-host responses after intestinal transplantation (dated by TCRdb to the early 2020s). Library preparation was by the immunoSEQ multiplex PCR assay. Sourced from immuneACCESS, this table was stored by TCRdb with only in-frame sequences that have V and J called. A share of the clones is absent; for the studies checked, an unresolved V gene accounts for under half, and the remainder has no known explanation. This sample holds some 120,000 clones; 90% to 95% were observed only once. Approximately 0.22% of the sample lies in the top ten. The sample's time point label, in plain terms: cells obtained before transplantation from donor or recipient. Their antigens are not known. Material: unstimulated CD4+ T cells sorted from spleen or lymph node cells, obtained before transplant. These TCRs come from a human donor who was the organ donor for an intestinal transplant.

The rearrangement joins TRBV10-3 to TRBJ2-7; TRBD1 is a possible D gene (6 bases). V gave up 2 bases and J gave up 3 bases, with 14 bases separating them. This CDR3 contains 15 residues. CDR1 is ENHRY and CDR2 is SYGVKD in the germline V gene. The CDR3 sequence is CAISEAGAHLYEQYF. The DNA for the CDR3 is TGTGCCATCAGTGAGGCAGGGGCCCACCTCTACGAGCAGTACTTC.

The rearrangement links TRBV18 to TRBJ1-3; D uncertain. V dropped 3 bases and J dropped 0 bases, with 9 bases sitting between them. The germline V gene encodes CDR1 KGHSH and CDR2 LQKENI. This CDR3 spans 15 amino acids. CDR3 amino acids: CASSPIRDSGNTIYF. In nucleotides, the CDR3 is TGTGCCAGCTCACCGATTCGCGACTCTGGAAACACCATATATTTT.

The chain couples TRBV28 to TRBJ2-7; TRBD1 matches at 11 bases. Germline CDR1 and CDR2: MDHEN and SYDVKM. CDR3 length: 15 amino acids. V lost 5 bases, J lost 0 bases, and 3 bases stayed unmatched. The CDR3 spells CASSPGTGGSYEQYF. CDR3 nucleotides: TGTGCCAGCAGTCCCGGGACAGGGGGCTCCTACGAGCAGTACTTC.

The chain couples TRBV6-1 to TRBJ2-5; D ambiguous. CDR1 is MNHNS and CDR2 is SASEGT in the germline V gene. The CDR3 runs to 13 residues. Trimming took off 4 bases at V and 2 bases at J, with 8 bases between the two ends. CDR3 residues: CASSVRRQETQYF. CDR3 in DNA: TGTGCCAGCAGTGTTCGAAGACAAGAGACCCAGTACTTC.

The CDR3: CASSVDLIYNTQYF. In DNA, the CDR3 is TGTGCCAGCAGCGTAGATCTGATTTACAATACGCAGTATTTT. J is TRBJ2-3 and V is TRBV9; no clear D. Trimming pared 0 bases from V and 7 bases from J, leaving 12 bases between. CDR3 length equals 14 residues. Germline lookup yields CDR1 SGDLS and CDR2 YYNGEE.

A single count supports this clone. The chain recombines TRBV27 with TRBJ1-1; D is perhaps TRBD1 (6 bases). Trimming removed 5 bases from V and 0 bases from J, with 16 bases in between. The CDR3 has 16 amino acids. Germline assignment: CDR1 MNHEY and CDR2 SMNVEV (reference sequence). The CDR3 loop is CASSASGAAMNTEAFF. The CDR3 region has the DNA TGTGCCAGCAGTGCCTCAGGGGCCGCAATGAACACTGAAGCTTTCTTT.

The chain uses TRBV6-4 and TRBJ2-3; TRBD2 matches at 7 bases. The CDR3 runs to 15 residues. V dropped 4 bases and J dropped 2; count of bases not matched to a gene: 6. CDR1 and CDR2 (germline): MRHNA, SNTAGT. For the CDR3, the DNA is TGTGCCAGCAGTGGTTGGGGACTACCCACAGATACGCAGTATTTT. Protein sequence: CASSGWGLPTDTQYF.

This clone was seen a single time. The rearrangement uses TRBV25-1 and TRBJ1-2; no reliable D call. CDR3 length: 13 amino acids. Germline V lookup: CDR1 MGHDK, CDR2 SYGVNS. V was trimmed by 4 bases and J by 8 bases, leaving 14 bases between them. In DNA form, the CDR3 reads TGTGCCAGCAGTGGAATCAACGCGGAGGGCTACACCTTC. Protein product: CASSGINAEGYTF.

The V and J genes are TRBV7-9 and TRBJ2-7; D perhaps matches TRBD1 (6 bases). From germline, CDR1 is SEHNR and CDR2 FQNEAQ (reference sequence). Trimming stripped 5 bases from V and 0 bases from J, with 8 bases between. CDR3 length equals 13 residues. As DNA, the CDR3 is TGTGCCAGCAGCCGGGACAACTCCTACGAGCAGTACTTC. Its translation: CASSRDNSYEQYF.

This clone was detected a few times. The genes are TRBV6-5 and TRBJ2-7, with no clear D. The V gene lost 0 bases and the J gene lost 6 bases, with 3 bases spanning the gap. CDR1 is MNHEY, CDR2 SVGAGI, per germline. This CDR3 is built from 11 residues. In DNA, the CDR3 is TGTGCCAGCAGTTACTCGGGCGAGCAGTACTTC. Its protein is CASSYSGEQYF.

This clone has just one count. The chain recombines TRBV19 with TRBJ1-2; 8 bases agree with TRBD1. Trimming cost V 4 bases and J 4 bases; bases outside gene matches: 8. This CDR3 has 15 residues. From germline, CDR1 is LNHDA and CDR2 SQIVND (reference sequence). CDR3 sequence reads: CASSNPRTGSYGYTF. The CDR3 DNA reads as TGTGCCAGTAGTAACCCCAGGACAGGGAGCTATGGCTACACCTTC.

The CDR3 DNA reads as TGTGCCAGCAGCCCACTGCAGGCTTATAATTCACCCCTCCACTTT. The encoded protein is CASSPLQAYNSPLHF. This chain joins TRBV9 and TRBJ1-6; D not certain. Germline V gives CDR1 SGDLS, CDR2 YYNGEE. Trimming removed 4 bases at V and 4 bases at J, with 12 bases between. There are 15 residues in the CDR3. Complete variable domain (other parts from reference TRBV9 and TRBJ1-6): DSGVTQTPKHLITATGQRVTLRCSPRSGDLSVYWYQQSLDQGLQFLIQYYNGEERAKGNILERFSAQQFPDLHSELNLSSLELGDSALYFCASSPLQAYNSPLHFGNGTRLTVT.

The rearrangement uses TRBV5-1 and TRBJ2-3; no clear D gene. Looked up from germline, CDR1 is SGHRS and CDR2 is YFSETQ. CDR3 length equals 14 residues. Trimming took 5 bases from V and 4 from J, leaving 14 bases between them. The CDR3 nucleotides are TGCGCCAGCAGTCCAGTCGGGTCCGCAGATACGCAGTATTTT. This codes for CASSPVGSADTQYF. Full variable domain (missing parts from reference TRBV5-1 and TRBJ2-3): KAGVTQTPRYLIKTRGQQVTLSCSPISGHRSVSWYQQTPGQGLQFLFEYFSETQRNKGNFPGRFSGRQFSNSRSEMNVSTLELGDSALYLCASSPVGSADTQYFGPGTRLTVL.

The chain combines TRBV19 with TRBJ2-6; D remains ambiguous. Trimming left V 1 base short and J 1 base short, with 5 bases between. Germline lookup yields CDR1 LNHDA and CDR2 SQIVND (reference sequence). The CDR3 totals 15 residues. CDR3 sequence: CASSIGISGANVLTF. CDR3 bases: TGTGCCAGTAGTATAGGGATTTCTGGGGCCAACGTCCTGACTTTC.

This clone was detected only once. This chain connects TRBV18 to TRBJ2-2, with TRBD1 as a possible D gene (6 bases). The V end was cut by 6 bases, the J end by 4 bases, with 21 bases between. This CDR3 has 17 amino acids. Germline loops: CDR1 KGHSH, CDR2 LQKENI. The CDR3 nucleotides are TGTGCCAGCTCTCGCCGGGACACGAAGCGTCCCACCGGGGAGCTGTTTTTT. Translating gives CASSRRDTKRPTGELFF.

The chain uses TRBV16 and TRBJ2-1; 11 bases align to TRBD2. Germline assignment: CDR1 KGHSY and CDR2 FQNENV. After removal of 0 bases from V and 2 bases from J, the junction contained 0 bases not matched to a gene. This CDR3 region has 16 residues. The CDR3 nucleotides read TGTGCCAGCAGCCAATCTAGCGGGAGGGCCTACAATGAGCAGTTCTTC. Protein product: CASSQSSGRAYNEQFF.

The gene calls are TRBV19 and TRBJ2-5, with 9 bases aligning to TRBD2. Looked up from germline, CDR1 is LNHDA and CDR2 is SQIVND (reference sequence). This CDR3 spans 15 amino acids. With V trimmed by 5 bases and J by 2 bases, 6 bases remained unmatched. The CDR3 loop reads CASSVLAGRQETQYF. As DNA, the CDR3 is TGTGCCAGTAGTGTCCTAGCGGGACGTCAAGAGACCCAGTACTTC.

The V and J genes are TRBV5-4 and TRBJ1-2; D not certain. Germline V CDR1 and CDR2: SGHNT, YYREEE (reference sequence). The CDR3 is 14 residues long. With 1 base removed from V and 2 bases from J, the gap between germline ends came to 9 bases. DNA of the CDR3: TGTGCCAGCAGCTTGCCCCTAGGGAACTATGGCTACACCTTC. Its translation is CASSLPLGNYGYTF. Full variable domain (outside the CDR3, taken from reference TRBV5-4 and TRBJ1-2): ETGVTQSPTHLIKTRGQQVTLRCSSQSGHNTVSWYQQALGQGPQFIFQYYREEENGRGNFPPRFSGLQFPNYSSELNVNALELDDSALYLCASSLPLGNYGYTFGSGTRLTVV.

The chain has TRBV7-2 and TRBJ2-7, with 11 bases fitting TRBD1. Germline CDR1 SGHTA, CDR2 FQGNSA. Trimming took 2 bases from V and 5 from J; bases not matched to a gene: 2. CDR3 length: 14 residues. CDR3 protein: CASSLRTGGHEQYF. CDR3 nucleotides: TGTGCCAGCAGCTTACGGACAGGGGGCCACGAGCAGTACTTC. The whole variable domain, remainder taken from reference TRBV7-2 and TRBJ2-7, is GAGVSQSPSNKVTEKGKDVELRCDPISGHTALYWYRQSLGQGLEFLIYFQGNSAPDKSGLPSDRFSAERTGGSVSTLTIQRTQQEDSAVYLCASSLRTGGHEQYFGPGTRLTVT.

V usage is TRBV27 and J usage is TRBJ1-5, with D perhaps matching TRBD1 (5 bases). There are 16 residues in the CDR3. In germline, CDR1 is MNHEY, CDR2 SMNVEV (reference sequence). Trimming stripped 4 bases from V and 0 bases from J, with 13 bases between. This chain's CDR3 is CASSSSGLYSNQPQHF. The DNA of the CDR3 is TGTGCCAGCAGTTCCTCGGGGCTCTATAGCAATCAGCCCCAGCATTTT.

This chain joins TRBV10-3 and TRBJ2-7; 14 bases match TRBD2. Germline-derived CDR1 and CDR2 are ENHRY and SYGVKD. V lost 6 bases and J lost 7; bases outside the gene matches: 8. CDR3 length equals 15 residues. CDR3 nucleotides: TGTGCCATCAGGGGACTAGCGGGAGCCTTCGGGGAGCAGTACTTC. Translated, it gives CAIRGLAGAFGEQYF.

This chain uses TRBV27 with TRBJ1-1; TRBD1 is a possible D gene (6 bases). The germline CDR1 and CDR2 sequences are MNHEY and SMNVEV (reference sequence). The CDR3 is made up of 15 amino acids. The V end lost 3 bases, the J end lost 1 base, and 12 bases lay between the germline ends. CDR3 sequence reads: CASSFSRGANTEAFF. DNA for the CDR3: TGTGCCAGCAGTTTTTCGCGGGGGGCGAACACTGAAGCTTTCTTT.

The V call is TRBV19, the J call TRBJ1-4, with a tentative D call TRBD1 (5 bases). This CDR3 comprises 15 residues. Germline V CDR1 and CDR2: LNHDA, SQIVND (reference sequence). V shed 9 bases and J shed 5 bases, with 19 bases lying between them. The CDR3 sequence is CASSPRGRGNEKLFF. The CDR3 DNA reads TGTGCCAGCTCACCGCGGGGCCGCGGAAATGAAAAACTGTTTTTT.

The chain has TRBV19 and TRBJ2-2, with 7 bases fitting TRBD1. Germline-derived CDR1 and CDR2 are LNHDA and SQIVND (reference sequence). The CDR3 has 14 amino acids. The trim removed 10 bases at V and 0 bases at J, leaving 5 bases unmatched. The CDR3 region is CATPGQSNTGELFF. CDR3 nucleotide sequence: TGTGCCACCCCGGGACAGTCGAACACCGGGGAGCTGTTTTTT.

The chain combines TRBV30 with TRBJ1-5; D ambiguous. V shed 0 bases and J shed 11 bases, with 17 bases lying between them. CDR3 size: 14 residues. The germline gives CDR1 GTSNPN, CDR2 SVGIG (reference sequence). For the CDR3, the DNA is TGTGCCTGGAGTGTACAGTGGAATAAGGGATCCCAGCATTTT. Protein sequence: CAWSVQWNKGSQHF.

Comment on this clone: A junction boundary mismatches the germline segment, possibly from a read error. The gene calls are TRBV6-5 and TRBJ2-7; no clear D gene. There are 12 residues in the CDR3. Germline CDR1 and CDR2: MNHEY and SVGAGI. CDR3 region: CASTYPGYEQYF. DNA of the CDR3: TGTGCCAGCACTTACCCGGGTTACGAGCAGTACTTC.

V gene TRBV6-6 combines with J gene TRBJ2-7; no firm D call. The CDR3 runs to 13 residues. The germline V gene encodes CDR1 MNHNY and CDR2 SVGAGI (reference sequence). The ends were cut back, 3 bases at V and 1 base at J, with 7 bases in the middle. CDR3 DNA: TGTGCCAGCAGTTATCTAACGTCCTACGAGCAGTACTTC. Protein: CASSYLTSYEQYF.

The rearrangement links TRBV30 to TRBJ1-1, with unresolved D. CDR1 and CDR2 (germline): GTSNPN, SVGIG (reference sequence). V was shortened by 2 bases and J by 1 base, with 8 bases between the two germline ends. The CDR3 is made up of 13 amino acids. The CDR3 DNA follows: TGTGCCTGGAGTCTGTCGGCGAACACTGAAGCTTTCTTT. As protein: CAWSLSANTEAFF.

The chain uses TRBV20-1 and TRBJ1-2; D uncertain. The CDR3 consists of 11 residues. The V and J ends lost 2 bases and 5 bases respectively, with 6 bases between them. Germline lookup yields CDR1 DFQATT and CDR2 SNEGSKA (reference sequence). The CDR3 is CSARRPYGYTF. CDR3 sequence (DNA): TGCAGTGCTAGACGTCCGTATGGCTACACCTTC.

This clone was found a few times. The chain combines TRBV7-9 with TRBJ1-3, with TRBD1 matching 9 bases. The CDR3 has 13 amino acids. V was pared by 6 bases and J by 6 bases, with 3 bases of the junction left unmatched. Germline V gene lookup returns CDR1 SEHNR and CDR2 FQNEAQ (reference sequence). The CDR3 region is CASRGQGPNTIYF. CDR3 sequence (DNA): TGTGCCAGCAGGGGACAGGGTCCAAACACCATATATTTT.

The chain employs TRBV19 and TRBJ2-1, with 7 bases lining up with TRBD2. CDR3 length: 14 residues. The V gene's germline CDR1 is LNHDA and CDR2 SQIVND (reference sequence). V lost 4 bases to trimming and J lost 4 bases; unmatched junction nucleotides: 4. The CDR3 spells CASSREGRYNEQFF. The CDR3 bases are TGTGCCAGTAGTAGGGAGGGGAGGTACAATGAGCAGTTCTTC.